This section outlines one TCR beta chain sequence together with its context. The data originate from a study of cytomegalovirus exposure and HLA in healthy donors. With 60 Vbeta and 13 Jbeta primers, the PCR was carried out. Sequenced by immunoSEQ multiplex PCR; TCRdb stores in-frame clones only, minus some. The data show some 180,000 clones, around four fifths seen once. This CDR3 comprises 15 residues. V lost 4 bases and J lost 10; bases outside the gene matches: 7. Germline V lookup: CDR1 SGHRS, CDR2 YFSETQ. This sequence was found in a woman aged 55-70 years in good health and CMV-seropositive. This rearrangement joins TRBV5-1 to TRBJ2-1; 14 bases fit TRBD2. The sample taken for sequencing was PBMCs. CDR3 in DNA: TGCGCCAGCAGCCTGGGACTAGCGGGAGTAGAAGAGCAGTTCTTC. This gives the protein CASSLGLAGVEEQFF.